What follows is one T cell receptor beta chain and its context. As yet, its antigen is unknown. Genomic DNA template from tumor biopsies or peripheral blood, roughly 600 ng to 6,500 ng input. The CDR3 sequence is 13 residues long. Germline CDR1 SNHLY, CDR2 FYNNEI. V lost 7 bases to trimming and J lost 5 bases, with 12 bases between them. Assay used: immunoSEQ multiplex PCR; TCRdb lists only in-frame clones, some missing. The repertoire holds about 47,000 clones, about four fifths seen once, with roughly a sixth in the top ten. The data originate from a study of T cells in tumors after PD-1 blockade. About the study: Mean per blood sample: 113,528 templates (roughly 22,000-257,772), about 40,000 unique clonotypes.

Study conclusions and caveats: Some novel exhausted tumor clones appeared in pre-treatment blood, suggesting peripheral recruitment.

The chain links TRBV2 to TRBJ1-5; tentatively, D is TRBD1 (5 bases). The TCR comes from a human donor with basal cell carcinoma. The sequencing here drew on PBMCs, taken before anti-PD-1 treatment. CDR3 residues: CASIAREDQPQHF. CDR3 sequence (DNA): TGTGCCAGCATCGCCAGGGAGGATCAGCCCCAGCATTTT.